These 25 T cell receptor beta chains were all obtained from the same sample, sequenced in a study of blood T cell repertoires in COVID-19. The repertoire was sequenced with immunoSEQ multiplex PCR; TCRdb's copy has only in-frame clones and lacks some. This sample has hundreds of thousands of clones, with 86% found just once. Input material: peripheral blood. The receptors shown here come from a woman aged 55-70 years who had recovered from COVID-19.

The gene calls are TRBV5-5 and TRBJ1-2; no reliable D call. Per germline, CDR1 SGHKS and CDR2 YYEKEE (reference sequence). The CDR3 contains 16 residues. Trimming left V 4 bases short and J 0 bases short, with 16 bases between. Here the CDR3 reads CASSPTDINTNYGYTF. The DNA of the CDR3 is TGTGCCAGCAGCCCAACAGACATAAATACTAACTATGGCTACACCTTC.

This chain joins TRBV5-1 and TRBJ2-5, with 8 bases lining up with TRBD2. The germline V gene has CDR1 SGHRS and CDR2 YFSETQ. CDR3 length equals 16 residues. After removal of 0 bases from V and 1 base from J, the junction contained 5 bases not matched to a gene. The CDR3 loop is CASSLVAGGGQETQYF. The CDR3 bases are TGCGCCAGCAGCTTGGTGGCGGGGGGAGGCCAAGAGACCCAGTACTTC.

For the CDR3, the DNA is TGTGCCAGTAGTTCGGGACTGGGGAGCACTGAAGCTTTCTTT. Translating gives CASSSGLGSTEAFF. The chain has TRBV19 and TRBJ1-1; D is possibly TRBD1 (5 bases). The CDR3 spans 14 residues. The V end was cut by 5 bases, the J end by 4 bases, with 14 bases between. Per the germline V gene, CDR1 is LNHDA and CDR2 is SQIVND (reference sequence).

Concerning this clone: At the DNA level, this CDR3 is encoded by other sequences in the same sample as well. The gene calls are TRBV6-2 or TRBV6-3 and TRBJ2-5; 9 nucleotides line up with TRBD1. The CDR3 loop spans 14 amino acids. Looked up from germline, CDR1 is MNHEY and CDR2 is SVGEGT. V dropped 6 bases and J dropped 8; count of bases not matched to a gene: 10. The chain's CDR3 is CASSNIQGAETQYF. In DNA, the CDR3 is TGTGCCAGCAGCAATATACAGGGGGCGGAAACCCAGTACTTC.

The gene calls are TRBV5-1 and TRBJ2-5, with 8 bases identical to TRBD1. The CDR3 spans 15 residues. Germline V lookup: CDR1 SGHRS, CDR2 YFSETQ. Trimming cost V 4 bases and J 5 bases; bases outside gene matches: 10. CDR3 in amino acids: CASSHRTGSIETQYF. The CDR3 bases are TGCGCCAGCAGCCACAGGACAGGGTCTATCGAGACCCAGTACTTC.

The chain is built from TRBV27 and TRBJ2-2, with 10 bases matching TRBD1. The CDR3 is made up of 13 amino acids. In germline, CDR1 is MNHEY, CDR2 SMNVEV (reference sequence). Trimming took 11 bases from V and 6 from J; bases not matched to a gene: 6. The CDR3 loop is CAAGQGVSGELFF. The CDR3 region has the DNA TGTGCCGCCGGACAGGGGGTTTCCGGGGAGCTGTTTTTT.

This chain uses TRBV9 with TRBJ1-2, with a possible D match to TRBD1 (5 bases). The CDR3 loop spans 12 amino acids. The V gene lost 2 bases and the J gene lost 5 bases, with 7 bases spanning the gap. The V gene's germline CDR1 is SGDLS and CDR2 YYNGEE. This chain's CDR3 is CASSVQGYGYTF. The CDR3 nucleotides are TGTGCCAGCAGCGTCCAGGGATATGGCTACACCTTC.

The CDR3 loop is CASSWGRQGERGYTF. The DNA for the CDR3 is TGTGCCAGCAGTTGGGGGAGACAGGGAGAACGGGGCTACACCTTC. This sequence joins TRBV6-6 and TRBJ1-2; 7 nucleotides line up with TRBD1. Looked up from germline, CDR1 is MNHNY and CDR2 is SVGAGI (reference sequence). This CDR3 is built from 15 residues. V gave up 4 bases and J gave up 8 bases; unmatched junction bases: 13.

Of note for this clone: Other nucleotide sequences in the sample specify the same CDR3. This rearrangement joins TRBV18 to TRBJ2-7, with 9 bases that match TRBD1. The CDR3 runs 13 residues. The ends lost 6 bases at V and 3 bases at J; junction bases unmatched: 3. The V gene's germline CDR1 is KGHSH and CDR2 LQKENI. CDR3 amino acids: CASSSTGGYEQYF. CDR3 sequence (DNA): TGTGCCAGCTCTTCGACAGGGGGCTACGAGCAGTACTTC.

This CDR3 reads CASSPTPRDWYEQYF. The CDR3 region has the DNA TGCGCCAGCAGCCCCACTCCGCGGGATTGGTACGAGCAGTACTTC. This chain uses TRBV4-1 with TRBJ2-7; D may be TRBD2 (6 bases). The CDR3 is 15 residues long. V was clipped by 4 bases and J by 4 bases, with 17 bases between them. Germline CDR1 reads MGHRA; CDR2 reads YSYEKL.

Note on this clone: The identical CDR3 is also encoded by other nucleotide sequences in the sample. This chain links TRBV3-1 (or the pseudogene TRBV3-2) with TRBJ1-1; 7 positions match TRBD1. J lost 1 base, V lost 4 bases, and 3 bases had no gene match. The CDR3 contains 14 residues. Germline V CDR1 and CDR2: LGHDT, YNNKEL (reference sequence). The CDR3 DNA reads TGTGCCAGCAGCCCGAGACAGGGGAACACTGAAGCTTTCTTT. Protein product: CASSPRQGNTEAFF.

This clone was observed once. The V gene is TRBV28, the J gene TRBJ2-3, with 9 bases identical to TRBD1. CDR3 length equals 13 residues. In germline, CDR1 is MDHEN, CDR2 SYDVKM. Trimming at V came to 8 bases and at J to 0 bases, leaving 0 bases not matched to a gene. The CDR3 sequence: CASGTGSTDTQYF. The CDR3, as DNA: TGTGCCAGCGGGACAGGGAGCACAGATACGCAGTATTTT. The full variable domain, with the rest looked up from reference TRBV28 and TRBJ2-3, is DVKVTQSSRYLVKRTGEKVFLECVQDMDHENMFWYRQDPGLGLRLIYFSYDVKMKEKGDIPEGYSVSREKKERFSLILESASTNQTSMYLCASGTGSTDTQYFGPGTRLTVL.

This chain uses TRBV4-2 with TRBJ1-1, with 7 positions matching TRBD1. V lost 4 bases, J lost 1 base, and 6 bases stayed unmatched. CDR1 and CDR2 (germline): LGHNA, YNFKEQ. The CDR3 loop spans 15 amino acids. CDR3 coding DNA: TGTGCCAGCAGCCTTTCGACAGGGAGGAACACTGAAGCTTTCTTT. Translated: CASSLSTGRNTEAFF.

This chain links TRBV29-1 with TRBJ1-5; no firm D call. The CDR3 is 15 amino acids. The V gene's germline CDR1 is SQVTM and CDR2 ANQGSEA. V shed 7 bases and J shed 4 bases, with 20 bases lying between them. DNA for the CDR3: TGCAGCGCTGCAACCGGGTCATACACAAATCAGCCCCAGCATTTT. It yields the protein CSAATGSYTNQPQHF.

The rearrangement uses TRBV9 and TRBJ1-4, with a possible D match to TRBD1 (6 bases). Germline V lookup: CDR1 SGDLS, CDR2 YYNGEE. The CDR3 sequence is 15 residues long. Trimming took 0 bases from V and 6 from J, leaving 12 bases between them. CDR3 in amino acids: CASSVAGQYDEKLFF. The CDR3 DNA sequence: TGTGCCAGCAGCGTAGCTGGACAGTACGATGAAAAACTGTTTTTT.

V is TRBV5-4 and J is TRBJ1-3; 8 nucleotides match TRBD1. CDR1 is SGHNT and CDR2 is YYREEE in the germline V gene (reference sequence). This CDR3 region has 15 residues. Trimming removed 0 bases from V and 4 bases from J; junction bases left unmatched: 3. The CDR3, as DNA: TGTGCCAGCAGCTTGGCGACAGGGGTCGGAAACACCATATATTTT. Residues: CASSLATGVGNTIYF.

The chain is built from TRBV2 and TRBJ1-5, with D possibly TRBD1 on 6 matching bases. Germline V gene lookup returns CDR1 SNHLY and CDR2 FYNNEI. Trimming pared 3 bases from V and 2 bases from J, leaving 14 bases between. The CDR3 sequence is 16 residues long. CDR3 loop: CASSDKGHLGNQPQHF. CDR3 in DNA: TGTGCCAGCAGTGACAAGGGACACCTGGGCAATCAGCCCCAGCATTTT.

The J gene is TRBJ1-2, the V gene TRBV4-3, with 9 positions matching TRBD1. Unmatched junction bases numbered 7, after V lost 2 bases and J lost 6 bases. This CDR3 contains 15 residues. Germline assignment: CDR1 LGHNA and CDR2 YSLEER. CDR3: CASSQNTGGGHGYTF. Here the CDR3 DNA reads TGCGCCAGCAGCCAAAATACAGGGGGCGGTCATGGCTACACCTTC.

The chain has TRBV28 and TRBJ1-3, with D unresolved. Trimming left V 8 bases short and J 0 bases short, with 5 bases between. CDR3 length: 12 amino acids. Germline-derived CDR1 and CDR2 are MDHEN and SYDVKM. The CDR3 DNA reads TGTGCCAGCCTCAGCTCTGGAAACACCATATATTTT. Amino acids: CASLSSGNTIYF.

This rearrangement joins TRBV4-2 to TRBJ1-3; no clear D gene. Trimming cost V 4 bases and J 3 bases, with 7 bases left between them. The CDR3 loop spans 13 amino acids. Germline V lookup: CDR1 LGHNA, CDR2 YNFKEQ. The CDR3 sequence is CASSPRFGNTIYF. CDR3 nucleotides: TGTGCCAGCAGCCCTAGGTTTGGAAACACCATATATTTT.

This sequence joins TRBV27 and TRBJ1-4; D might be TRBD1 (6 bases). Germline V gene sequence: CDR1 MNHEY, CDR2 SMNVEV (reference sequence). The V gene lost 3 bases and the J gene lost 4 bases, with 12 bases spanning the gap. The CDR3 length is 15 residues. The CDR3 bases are TGTGCCAGCAGTTTTATAGGACAGAGTAATGAAAAACTGTTTTTT. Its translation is CASSFIGQSNEKLFF.

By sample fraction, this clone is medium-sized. The DNA for the CDR3 is TGCGCCAGCAGCCAAACCGGCCCAGGGGGGGCCAACGTCCTGACTTTC. Protein: CASSQTGPGGANVLTF. The V and J genes are TRBV4-3 and TRBJ2-6; D possibly corresponds to TRBD1 (5 bases). V lost 2 bases and J 4 bases, leaving 12 bases between the germline ends. CDR3 size: 16 residues. Germline V gene sequence: CDR1 LGHNA, CDR2 YSLEER.

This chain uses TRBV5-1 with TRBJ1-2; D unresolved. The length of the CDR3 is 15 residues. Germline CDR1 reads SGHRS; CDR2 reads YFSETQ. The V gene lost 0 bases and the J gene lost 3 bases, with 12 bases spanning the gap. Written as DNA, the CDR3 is TGCGCCAGCAGCTTGGACTACCGCGGCGACTATGGCTACACCTTC. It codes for CASSLDYRGDYGYTF.

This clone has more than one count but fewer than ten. CDR3 coding DNA: TGTGCCAGCAGTGACTCATACCCTTACGGTGAGCAGTTCTTC. It is translated as CASSDSYPYGEQFF. This chain connects TRBV6-4 to TRBJ2-1; no clear D. The V end was cut by 0 bases, the J end by 9 bases, with 12 bases between. This CDR3 comprises 14 residues. The germline gives CDR1 MRHNA, CDR2 SNTAGT.

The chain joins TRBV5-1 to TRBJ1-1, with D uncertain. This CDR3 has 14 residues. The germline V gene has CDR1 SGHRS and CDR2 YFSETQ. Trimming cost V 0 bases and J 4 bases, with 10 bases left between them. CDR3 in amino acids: CASSLAGGSTEAFF. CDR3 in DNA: TGCGCCAGCAGCTTGGCCGGAGGGTCCACTGAAGCTTTCTTT. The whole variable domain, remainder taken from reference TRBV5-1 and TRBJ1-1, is KAGVTQTPRYLIKTRGQQVTLSCSPISGHRSVSWYQQTPGQGLQFLFEYFSETQRNKGNFPGRFSGRQFSNSRSEMNVSTLELGDSALYLCASSLAGGSTEAFFGQGTRLTVV.